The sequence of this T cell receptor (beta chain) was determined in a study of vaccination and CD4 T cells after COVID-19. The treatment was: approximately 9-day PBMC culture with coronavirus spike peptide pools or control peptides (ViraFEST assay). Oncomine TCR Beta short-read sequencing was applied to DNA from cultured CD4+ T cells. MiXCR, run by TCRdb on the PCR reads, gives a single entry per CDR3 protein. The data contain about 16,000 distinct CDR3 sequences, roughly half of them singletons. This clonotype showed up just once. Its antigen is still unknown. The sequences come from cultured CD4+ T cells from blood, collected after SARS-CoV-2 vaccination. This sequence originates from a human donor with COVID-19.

DNA for the CDR3: TGTGCCAGCAGCGAGGGGGGGCCTTCCAATGAGCAGTTCTTC. Encoded protein: CASSEGGPSNEQFF. This rearrangement joins TRBV11-3 to TRBJ2-1, with D possibly TRBD2 on 7 matching bases. The CDR3 spans 14 residues. CDR1 is SGHNT, CDR2 YENEEA, per germline. V lost 5 bases and J 6 bases, leaving 14 bases between the germline ends.